The 22 T cell receptor beta chains below come from one sample, sequenced in a study of T cells in Graves' hyperthyroidism and ophthalmopathy (dated by TCRdb to between 2019 and 2020). The method was multiplex PCR. Sequencing was carried out with an Illumina HiSeq 2000. The TCR beta CDR3 regions were amplified from the RNA transcripts. The first round of RT-PCR for the TCR CDR3 was performed with the HTBI primer set and the Qiagen OneStep RT-PCR kit. TCRdb reprocessing: public reads trimmed at Q25 with fastp, clones called with MiXCR, in-frame beta chains kept. Here each entry gathers all rows of one CDR3 protein and keeps the most common genes and DNA. This sample holds about 350,000 distinct CDR3 sequences; about 18% were observed only once. The ten largest account for 30% to 35% of the sample. Sequenced sample: blood. The receptors stem from a woman aged 25 to 45 with Graves' hyperthyroidism that later progressed to Graves' ophthalmopathy.

The chain recombines TRBV20-1 with TRBJ2-7, with D tentatively TRBD1 (5 bases). Germline loops: CDR1 DFQATT, CDR2 SNEGSKA (reference sequence). V lost 3 bases to trimming and J lost 3 bases, with 9 bases between them. The CDR3 covers 12 residues. As DNA, the CDR3 is TGCAGTGCTAGGGACACTGGCTACGAGCAGTACTTC. Translating gives CSARDTGYEQYF.

The chain couples TRBV27 to TRBJ1-5; no clear D. CDR1 MNHEY and CDR2 SMNVEV come from the germline V gene (reference sequence). With 5 bases removed from V and 4 bases from J, the gap between germline ends came to 15 bases. The CDR3 totals 15 residues. Here the CDR3 DNA reads TGTGCCAGCAGTGTCTTTGGCGCCCCAAATCAGCCCCAGCATTTT. Amino acids: CASSVFGAPNQPQHF.

There are many counts of this clonotype. The V and J genes are TRBV27 and TRBJ2-1, with TRBD2 identical over 8 bases. Germline trimming cut 8 bases from V and 1 base from J; bases unmatched to any gene: 4. From germline, CDR1 is MNHEY and CDR2 SMNVEV (reference sequence). The length of the CDR3 is 14 residues. In DNA form, the CDR3 reads TGTGCCAGCTTTAGCGGGACTTCCTACAATGAGCAGTTCTTC. It encodes CASFSGTSYNEQFF.

As regards this clonotype: A junction end diverges from the germline sequence, so it may reflect a read error. The chain employs TRBV6-2 or TRBV6-3 and TRBJ2-1; D perhaps matches TRBD2 (6 bases). Germline V gene lookup returns CDR1 MNHEY and CDR2 SVGEGT. The CDR3 spans 13 residues. CDR3 nucleotides: TGTGCCAGCAGCTCCCTGCGGGGCAATGAGCATTTCTTC. It encodes CASSSLRGNEHFF.

CDR3 amino acids: CSVVISVRGEQFF. CDR3 sequence (DNA): TGCAGCGTTGTTATTAGCGTTAGGGGTGAGCAGTTCTTC. The gene calls are TRBV29-1 and TRBJ2-1, with D tentatively TRBD1 or TRBD2 (5 bases each). The germline gives CDR1 SQVTM, CDR2 ANQGSEA. This CDR3 has 13 amino acids. Deletions cut 4 bases from V and 9 bases from J, with 16 bases between.

About this clonotype itself: This may arise from a read error, as a much more abundant clone is one base away. V and J are TRBV7-9 and TRBJ1-1, with D possibly TRBD1 on 5 matching bases. Looked up from germline, CDR1 is SEHNR and CDR2 is FQNEAQ (reference sequence). The CDR3 runs 15 residues. Here the CDR3 DNA reads TGTACCAGCAGCCCCGGGGGGGTTATGAACACTGAAGCTTTCTTT. Its protein product is CTSSPGGVMNTEAFF.

V and J are TRBV5-1 and TRBJ2-3, with 9 bases lining up with TRBD1. The CDR3 loop spans 17 amino acids. The germline CDR1 and CDR2 sequences are SGHRS and YFSETQ. V lost 10 bases to trimming and J lost 0 bases; unmatched junction nucleotides: 15. CDR3 amino acids: CAVSSPGTGMSTDTQYF. The CDR3 bases are TGCGCCGTCAGCTCACCCGGGACAGGGATGAGCACAGATACGCAGTATTTT.

Many counts were recorded for this clonotype. J is TRBJ1-6 and V is TRBV25-1; a weak D match, TRBD1 (5 bases). V dropped 4 bases and J dropped 0 bases, with 19 bases sitting between them. Germline V gives CDR1 MGHDK, CDR2 SYGVNS. The CDR3 loop spans 19 amino acids. CDR3 coding DNA: TGTGCCAGCAGTGTCGGGACTAACCGACTGAGCTCCTATAATTCACCCCTCCACTTT. This gives the protein CASSVGTNRLSSYNSPLHF.

V gene TRBV9 combines with J gene TRBJ2-1; 12 bases agree with TRBD2. This CDR3 has 16 residues. V shed 5 bases and J 4 bases; nucleotides not matched to a gene: 7. CDR1 is SGDLS and CDR2 is YYNGEE in the germline V gene. Here the CDR3 reads CASSRAGTSGYNEQFF. The CDR3 DNA reads as TGTGCCAGCAGTCGTGCCGGGACTAGCGGGTACAATGAGCAGTTCTTC.

This clonotype was counted a few times. This rearrangement joins TRBV27 to TRBJ2-3; 9 bases fit TRBD1. Germline V gives CDR1 MNHEY, CDR2 SMNVEV (reference sequence). With V trimmed by 1 base and J by 14 bases, 4 bases remained unmatched. The CDR3 has 12 amino acids. The CDR3 sequence is CASSLLGQGLYF. CDR3 sequence (DNA): TGTGCCAGCAGTTTATTGGGACAGGGTCTGTATTTT.

V gene TRBV4-1 combines with J gene TRBJ2-7; the match to TRBD2 covers 7 bases. This CDR3 is 15 amino acids long. Germline V gene data show CDR1 as MGHRA and CDR2 as YSYEKL. V was clipped by 4 bases and J by 6 bases; unmatched bases: 12. In DNA form, the CDR3 reads TGCGCCAGCAGCCCCCTTCGGGGGAGGGCGCCCGAGCAGTACTTC. It is translated as CASSPLRGRAPEQYF.

This clonotype was seen repeatedly, ten times or more. V gene TRBV7-8 combines with J gene TRBJ2-7, with D perhaps matching TRBD1 or TRBD2 (6 bases each). Germline values: CDR1 SGHVS, CDR2 FQNEAQ. The CDR3 is 15 residues long. The ends were cut back, 1 base at V and 4 bases at J, with 14 bases in the middle. CDR3 bases: TGTGCCAGCAGCTTAGAAGCCCAGGGGAGGTACGAGCAGTACTTC. Its translation is CASSLEAQGRYEQYF. Full variable domain (remainder filled in from reference TRBV7-8 and TRBJ2-7): GAGVSQSPRYKVAKRGQDVALRCDPISGHVSLFWYQQALGQGPEFLTYFQNEAQLDKSGLPSDRFFAERPEGSVSTLKIQRTQQEDSAVYLCASSLEAQGRYEQYFGPGTRLTVT.

The rearrangement joins TRBV7-9 to TRBJ2-7; D possibly corresponds to TRBD2 (5 bases). The CDR3 contains 13 residues. CDR1 and CDR2 (germline): SEHNR, FQNEAQ (reference sequence). The CDR3 is CATEEDGTYEQYF. The CDR3 coding sequence is TGTGCTACTGAAGAAGACGGGACCTACGAGCAGTACTTC.

This clonotype occurred many times. The chain couples TRBV7-8 to TRBJ1-6; D remains unclear. The CDR3 sequence is 15 residues long. V lost 5 bases and J 1 base, leaving 9 bases between the germline ends. In germline, CDR1 is SGHVS, CDR2 FQNEAQ. CDR3 DNA sequence: TGTGCCAGCAGCCCCGAAGGGTCCTATAATTCACCCCTCCACTTT. Its translation is CASSPEGSYNSPLHF.

This clonotype was seen ten or more times. The V call is TRBV5-1, the J call TRBJ2-1, with 13 bases matching TRBD2. The CDR3 totals 17 residues. Germline V gives CDR1 SGHRS, CDR2 YFSETQ. The ends lost 0 bases at V and 7 bases at J; junction bases unmatched: 7. CDR3 in amino acids: CASSLEELAGGRNEQFF. CDR3 nucleotide sequence: TGCGCCAGCAGCTTGGAGGAACTAGCGGGGGGGCGTAATGAGCAGTTCTTC.

This clonotype was observed a single time. The chain uses TRBV2 and TRBJ1-1; no clear D gene. Germline V gene data show CDR1 as SNHLY and CDR2 as FYNNEI. This CDR3 comprises 14 residues. Trimming left V 7 bases short and J 4 bases short, with 16 bases between. CDR3 region: CASIGQVTVTEAFF. In DNA, the CDR3 is TGTGCCAGCATAGGGCAGGTAACGGTCACTGAAGCTTTCTTT.

This clonotype was observed many times. The V and J genes are TRBV5-1 and TRBJ2-2; TRBD2 matches 10 bases. Trimming removed 0 bases from V and 4 bases from J; junction bases left unmatched: 9. CDR1 and CDR2 from the germline V gene are SGHRS and YFSETQ. This CDR3 has 18 residues. This CDR3 reads CASSLASSGGTSTGELFF. In nucleotides, the CDR3 is TGCGCCAGCAGCTTGGCTTCTAGCGGGGGCACCTCCACCGGGGAGCTGTTTTTT. The full variable domain, its missing parts supplied by reference TRBV5-1 and TRBJ2-2, is KAGVTQTPRYLIKTRGQQVTLSCSPISGHRSVSWYQQTPGQGLQFLFEYFSETQRNKGNFPGRFSGRQFSNSRSEMNVSTLELGDSALYLCASSLASSGGTSTGELFFGEGSRLTVL.

V gene TRBV6-1 combines with J gene TRBJ1-4; D gene uncertain. Deletions cut 2 bases from V and 5 bases from J, with 12 bases between. The germline V gene has CDR1 MNHNS and CDR2 SASEGT. The CDR3 is 15 amino acids. The CDR3 bases are TGTGCCAGCAGTGAACTTAACGGATTGAATGAAAAACTGTTTTTT. This translates into CASSELNGLNEKLFF.

This chain uses TRBV4-1 with TRBJ2-1; D gene uncertain. Trimming removed 4 bases from V and 7 bases from J, with 5 bases in between. The CDR3 spans 11 residues. The germline CDR1 and CDR2 sequences are MGHRA and YSYEKL. The CDR3 loop reads CASSRLNEQFF. CDR3 nucleotides: TGCGCCAGCAGCCGATTAAATGAGCAGTTCTTC.

This clonotype has more than one count but fewer than ten. The genes are TRBV6-1 and TRBJ1-2; 9 bases line up with TRBD1. The CDR3 spans 17 residues. Germline assignment: CDR1 MNHNS and CDR2 SASEGT. J gave up 3 bases and V 0 bases, and 8 bases lay outside the gene matches. CDR3 coding DNA: TGTGCCAGCAGTGAAGCGCGTCGGGACAGGGTTCACTATGGCTACACCTTC. Translation gives CASSEARRDRVHYGYTF.

This clonotype was observed a few times. This CDR3 reads CSARGTSPITYNEQFF. DNA for the CDR3: TGCAGTGCTAGGGGGACTAGCCCTATTACCTACAATGAGCAGTTCTTC. The rearrangement uses TRBV20-1 and TRBJ2-1; 9 bases agree with TRBD2. J was trimmed by 2 bases and V by 3 bases; bases with no gene match: 8. Germline CDR1 DFQATT, CDR2 SNEGSKA (reference sequence). CDR3 length: 16 amino acids.

The rearrangement joins TRBV12-3 or TRBV12-4 to TRBJ2-5, with D maybe TRBD1 (6 bases). V was clipped by 4 bases and J by 2 bases, with 14 bases between them. The CDR3 totals 15 residues. CDR3 in DNA: TGTGCCAGCAGTTCATCCCGACAGGAACAAGAGACCCAGTACTTC. It translates to CASSSSRQEQETQYF.